Below, 12 T cell receptor beta chains from the same sample are listed, as sequenced in a study of CD8 T cells in ankylosing spondylitis. MiXCR, applied by TCRdb to the 5' RACE reads, yields one record per CDR3 protein. This table holds about 240,000 distinct CDR3 sequences, over 9.5% found once. The specimen was blood, either unsorted or a sorted T cell fraction (not recorded which). These receptors were collected from a male donor with ankylosing spondylitis or in good health (not recorded which).

This clonotype was seen many times. In nucleotides, the CDR3 is TGTGCCAGCACGAGGGACATTGGCAATCAGCCCCAGCATTTT. It specifies CASTRDIGNQPQHF. The J gene is TRBJ1-5, the V gene TRBV2; D possibly corresponds to TRBD1 (6 bases). V was pared by 7 bases and J by 2 bases, with 12 bases between. The CDR3 consists of 14 residues. In germline, CDR1 is SNHLY, CDR2 FYNNEI.

This clonotype was recorded at least ten times. The J gene is TRBJ1-4, the V gene TRBV5-1; TRBD1 matches 7 bases. With V trimmed by 6 bases and J by 4 bases, 9 bases remained unmatched. The CDR3 runs 15 residues. Germline V gene lookup returns CDR1 SGHRS and CDR2 YFSETQ. The CDR3 here is CASKAATGFNEKLFF. CDR3 DNA sequence: TGCGCCAGCAAAGCCGCGACAGGGTTTAATGAAAAACTGTTTTTT.

This clonotype was found a few times. The chain is built from TRBV2 and TRBJ2-2, with D hard to call. V was clipped by 5 bases and J by 3 bases, with 4 bases between them. The CDR3 totals 12 residues. Looked up from germline, CDR1 is SNHLY and CDR2 is FYNNEI. The CDR3 protein is CASSTDTGELFF. DNA of the CDR3: TGTGCCAGCAGTACAGACACCGGGGAGCTGTTTTTT.

This clonotype was seen many times. The CDR3 nucleotides read TGTGCCAGCAGCCCCGGACTGGAGGGGGCTACGCAGTATTTT. It is translated as CASSPGLEGATQYF. This chain connects TRBV3-1 to TRBJ2-3; D is perhaps TRBD1 (7 bases). The CDR3 covers 14 residues. Trimming removed 4 bases from V and 8 bases from J, with 16 bases in between. The V gene's germline CDR1 is LGHDT and CDR2 YNNKEL (reference sequence).

In its sample, this clonotype was seen many times. This rearrangement joins TRBV7-4 to TRBJ1-2, with a tentative D call TRBD1 (5 bases). Trimming stripped 2 bases from V and 4 bases from J, with 17 bases between. The CDR3 runs 16 residues. Germline V CDR1 and CDR2: SGHVT, SQSDAQ. The CDR3 DNA is TGTGCCAGCAGCTTACCCCTTCGACAGACACCCTATGGCTACACCTTC. This sequence encodes CASSLPLRQTPYGYTF.

This clonotype came up many times. In DNA form, the CDR3 reads TGTGCCAGCAGCAAAGAGCGGACACAAGAGACCCAGTACTTC. Translation gives CASSKERTQETQYF. The V call is TRBV21-1, the J call TRBJ2-5; TRBD1, the table's D call, was not compared with the DNA. TRBV21-1 is a listed pseudogene. The CDR3 sequence is 14 residues long.

This clonotype has a count of ten or more. The chain has TRBV5-1 and TRBJ1-2; 8 bases map to TRBD1. Germline CDR1 SGHRS, CDR2 YFSETQ. V shed 4 bases, J shed 7 bases, and the junction held 6 bases outside the gene matches. The CDR3 has 13 residues. The CDR3 protein is CASSQSGGGGYTF. The CDR3 DNA reads as TGCGCCAGCAGCCAATCAGGGGGCGGTGGCTACACCTTC.

There are many counts of this clonotype. The rearrangement links TRBV3-1 to TRBJ2-7, with D perhaps matching TRBD2 (6 bases). CDR1 LGHDT and CDR2 YNNKEL come from the germline V gene (reference sequence). With 4 bases removed from V and 5 bases from J, the gap between germline ends came to 15 bases. The CDR3 is made up of 14 amino acids. The CDR3, as DNA: TGTGCCAGCAGCCCAGTCGGGGGACGGAACGAGCAGTACTTC. This encodes CASSPVGGRNEQYF.

In this sample, this clonotype turned up many times. The chain has TRBV5-1 and TRBJ2-3; D perhaps matches TRBD1 (6 bases). The CDR3 totals 14 residues. Germline CDR1 SGHRS, CDR2 YFSETQ. V lost 3 bases to trimming and J lost 1 base, with 9 bases between them. CDR3 residues: CASSSEGGTDTQYF. The CDR3 bases are TGCGCCAGCAGCTCTGAGGGGGGCACAGATACGCAGTATTTT.

The sample holds many counts of this clonotype. V usage is TRBV20-1 and J usage is TRBJ2-3; 9 bases fit TRBD1. This CDR3 is built from 14 residues. Trimming cost V 6 bases and J 4 bases; bases outside gene matches: 8. Germline CDR1 reads DFQATT; CDR2 reads SNEGSKA (reference sequence). The chain's CDR3 is CSAHRDRAPDTQYF. The CDR3, as DNA: TGCAGTGCCCACCGGGACAGGGCCCCAGATACGCAGTATTTT.

This clonotype was counted a few times. This chain connects TRBV6-5 to TRBJ2-3; 9 positions match TRBD2. From germline, CDR1 is MNHEY and CDR2 SVGAGI. V trimming: 5 bases; J trimming: 4 bases; junction bases outside the gene matches: 4. The CDR3 extends over 14 amino acids. CDR3 in DNA: TGTGCCAGCAGTCAGGGACTAGCATCAGATACGCAGTATTTT. It specifies CASSQGLASDTQYF.

The sample holds a few counts of this clonotype. V usage is TRBV30 and J usage is TRBJ2-7, with a weak D call TRBD1 (5 bases). V was pared by 3 bases and J by 2 bases, with 11 bases between. CDR1 and CDR2 from the germline V gene are GTSNPN and SVGIG (reference sequence). This CDR3 comprises 13 residues. The CDR3 loop reads CAWSLVGAYEQYF. The DNA for the CDR3 is TGTGCCTGGAGCTTGGTAGGGGCCTACGAGCAGTACTTC.